The 10 T cell receptor beta chains listed next were all sequenced from one sample in a study of T cells in Graves' hyperthyroidism and ophthalmopathy. Amplification targeted TCR beta CDR3 regions from RNA transcripts. First-round RT-PCR with HTBI primers amplified the TCR CDR3 region. Each CDR3 protein is one row after TCRdb ran MiXCR on the multiplex PCR reads. The sample lists 210,000 or so distinct CDR3 sequences, about a sixth occurring once. The sequencing input was blood. All receptors derive from a man in his fifties or sixties with Graves' hyperthyroidism.

This clonotype was seen ten or more times. The V call is TRBV12-5, the J call TRBJ2-2, with D possibly matching TRBD1 (6 bases). Germline V gene lookup returns CDR1 LGHNT and CDR2 FRNRAP. The V and J ends lost 0 bases and 1 base respectively, with 12 bases between them. The CDR3 loop spans 17 amino acids. The DNA for the CDR3 is TGTGCTAGTGGTTTGGTACAAGGGGGAAAGAACACCGGGGAGCTGTTTTTT. Translation gives CASGLVQGGKNTGELFF.

The sample holds many counts of this clonotype. CDR3 DNA: TGTGCCAGCAGCCCCGGTCCCGCGGATACGCAGTATTTT. Translation: CASSPGPADTQYF. V and J are TRBV5-6 and TRBJ2-3; unclear D gene. The CDR3 totals 13 residues. The ends were cut back, 4 bases at V and 6 bases at J, with 12 bases in the middle. Per the germline V gene, CDR1 is SGHDT and CDR2 is YYEEEE. The full variable domain, in which reference TRBV5-6 and TRBJ2-3 provide the parts outside the CDR3, is DAGVTQSPTHLIKTRGQQVTLRCSPKSGHDTVSWYQQALGQGPQFIFQYYEEEERQRGNFPDRFSGHQFPNYSSELNVNALLLGDSALYLCASSPGPADTQYFGPGTRLTVL.

About this clonotype itself: Just one base apart from a much larger clone, this may be a read error. The V gene is TRBV28, the J gene TRBJ1-1; D unclear. The CDR3 has 14 residues. The V gene's germline CDR1 is MDHEN and CDR2 SYDVKM. The ends were cut back, 2 bases at V and 4 bases at J, with 11 bases in the middle. The CDR3 loop reads CASSLHTVSTEAFF. The CDR3 nucleotides are TGTGCCAGCAGTTTACACACAGTGAGCACTGAAGCTTTCTTT.

This clonotype was seen once. The CDR3 nucleotides read TGCAGTGCTGAGAGGGCGGGAGTGGTTGACAATGAGCAGTTCTTC. This sequence encodes CSAERAGVVDNEQFF. The rearrangement joins TRBV20-1 to TRBJ2-1; 7 bases are shared with TRBD2. The trim removed 5 bases at V and 5 bases at J, leaving 12 bases unmatched. CDR3 size: 15 residues. Germline assignment: CDR1 DFQATT and CDR2 SNEGSKA (reference sequence).

Only a few counts were recorded for this clonotype. DNA of the CDR3: TGTGCCAGCAGATCAATTGGCTCCTACAATGAGCAGTTCTTC. As protein: CASRSIGSYNEQFF. V gene TRBV6-1 combines with J gene TRBJ2-1; D gene unclear. V dropped 6 bases and J dropped 0 bases, with 9 bases sitting between them. Germline CDR1 MNHNS, CDR2 SASEGT. The CDR3 sequence is 14 residues long.

This clonotype was counted at least ten times. As DNA, the CDR3 is TGTGCCAGCAGCTCCAACTCAAACCTCTACAATGAGCAGTTCTTC. This gives the protein CASSSNSNLYNEQFF. V is TRBV7-2 and J is TRBJ2-1; D remains ambiguous. CDR1 is SGHTA and CDR2 is FQGNSA in the germline V gene. V lost 4 bases and J 3 bases, leaving 13 bases between the germline ends. The CDR3 spans 15 residues.

This clonotype was observed a few times. In DNA form, the CDR3 reads TGTGCCAGCTCACCTCCGAGCAAAGGGGGACCCTACAATGAGCAGTTCTTC. Residues: CASSPPSKGGPYNEQFF. The rearrangement joins TRBV18 to TRBJ2-1; a possible D gene is TRBD1 (6 bases). With 3 bases removed from V and 2 bases from J, the gap between germline ends came to 17 bases. The germline V gene has CDR1 KGHSH and CDR2 LQKENI. This CDR3 contains 17 residues.

The chain employs TRBV20-1 and TRBJ2-2; 7 positions match TRBD2. CDR3 length: 16 residues. Germline V gene sequence: CDR1 DFQATT, CDR2 SNEGSKA (reference sequence). V lost 8 bases and J lost 4; bases outside the gene matches: 16. CDR3 loop: CSPTRLRESRTGELFF. The DNA of the CDR3 is TGCAGTCCTACCCGGCTGCGGGAGAGTCGCACCGGGGAGCTGTTTTTT.

This clonotype was detected many times. The chain carries TRBV6-1 and TRBJ2-7, with TRBD2 as a possible D gene (5 bases). The germline gives CDR1 MNHNS, CDR2 SASEGT. Trimming shortened V by 6 bases and J by 1 base, and 10 bases separated the two germline ends. This CDR3 has 13 amino acids. CDR3 sequence reads: CASREDFSYEQYF. The CDR3, as DNA: TGTGCCAGCAGAGAGGACTTTTCCTACGAGCAGTACTTC.

The rearrangement uses TRBV11-2 and TRBJ2-5; a weak D match, TRBD1 (5 bases). V lost 4 bases and J 9 bases, leaving 12 bases between the germline ends. Germline V gene data show CDR1 as SGHAT and CDR2 as FQNNGV. The CDR3 is made up of 12 amino acids. DNA for the CDR3: TGTGCCAGCAGCTGGGGCAGTGGGGCCCAGTACTTC. The encoded protein is CASSWGSGAQYF.